Below, 32 T cell receptor beta chains from the same sample are listed, as sequenced in a study of blood T cells in healthy people across ages (dated by TCRdb to about 2015). Libraries were prepared through 5' RACE. These reads were obtained on an Illumina HiSeq 2500. A second PCR of about 7 to 12 cycles was performed with a sample-barcoded 5' primer and a J-beta primer mix. Using fastp trimming at Q25 and MiXCR clonotype assembly, TCRdb reanalyzed the public sequencing data and kept in-frame beta chains. Each entry is one CDR3 protein sequence, shown with its most common DNA and genes. This sample gives 800,000 to 950,000 distinct CDR3 sequences in total; about 27% of them show up just once. The ten most abundant clones make up about a tenth of the sample. The data were also submitted as part of a second study, on T cells of mothers and their children.

Sample: blood. The origin of the receptors is a woman in her forties in good health.

This chain links TRBV29-1 with TRBJ2-1; D is ambiguous. Between the trimmed V and J ends, which lost 7 bases and 0 bases, there was a span of 10 bases. The V gene's germline CDR1 is SQVTM and CDR2 ANQGSEA. This CDR3 contains 13 residues. The CDR3 coding sequence is TGCAGCGCTGTCCTCTTCTCCTACAATGAGCAGTTCTTC. It is translated as CSAVLFSYNEQFF.

This clonotype was seen at least ten times. This chain connects TRBV4-1 to TRBJ2-5; 10 nucleotides agree with TRBD2. From germline, CDR1 is MGHRA and CDR2 YSYEKL. The junction had 3 bases not matched to a gene; V was cut back by 1 base and J by 4 bases. The CDR3 is made up of 15 amino acids. CDR3 in DNA: TGCGCCAGCAGCCAAGGCAGCGGGGGGGCAGAGACCCAGTACTTC. Its translation: CASSQGSGGAETQYF.

This clonotype came up many times. The genes are TRBV12-3 or TRBV12-4 and TRBJ1-1; D gene unclear. Between the trimmed V and J ends, which lost 8 bases and 4 bases, there was a span of 14 bases. The CDR3 consists of 13 residues. For the CDR3, the DNA is TGTGCCAGCCGCTTTGGGCCCACCACTGAAGCTTTCTTT. Encoded protein: CASRFGPTTEAFF.

This clonotype occurred many times. The chain uses TRBV25-1 and TRBJ2-4, with unresolved D. Germline values: CDR1 MGHDK, CDR2 SYGVNS. The CDR3 extends over 13 amino acids. Trimming took 2 bases from V and 6 from J, leaving 8 bases between them. The CDR3 sequence is CASSEPGGNIQYF. CDR3 nucleotide sequence: TGTGCCAGCAGTGAACCGGGTGGAAACATTCAGTACTTC.

The chain combines TRBV6-2 or TRBV6-3 with TRBJ2-1, with D possibly matching TRBD2 (6 bases). The V gene's germline CDR1 is MNHEY and CDR2 SVGEGT. CDR3 length: 16 amino acids. V lost 2 bases and J lost 4, with 15 bases in between. CDR3: CASSYEGSGLYNEQFF. CDR3 nucleotide sequence: TGTGCCAGCAGTTACGAGGGAAGCGGACTATACAATGAGCAGTTCTTC.

This clonotype was counted only a few times. This rearrangement joins TRBV5-1 to TRBJ2-2; a possible D gene is TRBD2 (5 bases). There are 16 residues in the CDR3. Trimming took off 1 base at V and 5 bases at J, with 15 bases between the two ends. Germline-derived CDR1 and CDR2 are SGHRS and YFSETQ. CDR3 sequence: CASSLRADPGTGELFF. CDR3 coding DNA: TGCGCCAGCAGCTTGAGAGCGGACCCGGGTACCGGGGAGCTGTTTTTT.

This clonotype was observed many times. V is TRBV5-1 and J is TRBJ2-5, with a tentative D call TRBD2 (5 bases). The CDR3 spans 12 residues. Germline lookup yields CDR1 SGHRS and CDR2 YFSETQ. Trimming pared 0 bases from V and 7 bases from J, leaving 7 bases between. DNA of the CDR3: TGCGCCAGCAGCTTGGGACGGGGGACCCAGTACTTC. Protein product: CASSLGRGTQYF. The variable domain in full, completed from reference TRBV5-1 and TRBJ2-5, reads KAGVTQTPRYLIKTRGQQVTLSCSPISGHRSVSWYQQTPGQGLQFLFEYFSETQRNKGNFPGRFSGRQFSNSRSEMNVSTLELGDSALYLCASSLGRGTQYFGPGTRLLVL.

This clonotype was detected a few times. CDR3 in amino acids: CASSPGTGNNEKLFF. In DNA form, the CDR3 reads TGTGCCAGCTCACCGGGGACAGGAAATAATGAAAAACTGTTTTTT. The chain uses TRBV18 and TRBJ1-4, with 8 positions matching TRBD1. The CDR3 is made up of 15 amino acids. With V trimmed by 3 bases and J by 4 bases, 4 bases remained unmatched. In germline, CDR1 is KGHSH, CDR2 LQKENI.

In the case of this clonotype: A much larger clone differs from this one at a single base, so this may be a read error. This rearrangement joins TRBV10-3 to TRBJ2-7; TRBD2 agrees at 9 bases. The CDR3 sequence is 18 residues long. Per germline, CDR1 ENHRY and CDR2 SYGVKD. The junction had 20 bases not matched to a gene; V was cut back by 4 bases and J by 7 bases. The CDR3 DNA reads as TGTGCCATCAGTGCGCAAGCGGGGGGCTCGAGCTCCTACAATGAGCAGTACTTC. Translation gives CAISAQAGGSSSYNEQYF.

With respect to this clonotype: The junction departs from the called germline gene at one end, perhaps through a read error. V usage is TRBV7-2 and J usage is TRBJ1-2; D gene unclear. The CDR3 totals 15 residues. From germline, CDR1 is SGHTA and CDR2 FQGNSA. The CDR3 sequence: CASSQFSTALNGYTF. The CDR3, as DNA: TGCGCCAGCAGCCAATTCTCCACGGCGCTGAATGGCTACACCTTC.

In its sample, this clonotype was seen a few times. The chain recombines TRBV20-1 with TRBJ2-3, with 7 bases matching TRBD2. Trimming removed 1 base from V and 6 bases from J; junction bases left unmatched: 16. Germline CDR1 is DFQATT and CDR2 is SNEGSKA (reference sequence). The CDR3 totals 17 residues. CDR3 DNA: TGCAGTGCTAGAGCCGCCGGGTGGAAGCGGGGTACCGATACGCAGTATTTT. Protein: CSARAAGWKRGTDTQYF.

This clonotype was observed a few times. This chain uses TRBV5-1 with TRBJ1-6, with a tentative D call TRBD1 (5 bases). The CDR3 consists of 14 residues. V lost 0 bases and J 10 bases, leaving 11 bases between the germline ends. The V gene's germline CDR1 is SGHRS and CDR2 YFSETQ. The CDR3 region has the DNA TGCGCCAGCAGCTTGGCAGGACACCAATCACCCCTCCACTTT. Encoded protein: CASSLAGHQSPLHF.

The chain combines TRBV9 with TRBJ1-2, with 7 bases fitting TRBD1. The CDR3 runs to 12 residues. Germline V CDR1 and CDR2: SGDLS, YYNGEE. The V and J ends lost 1 base and 8 bases, in that order; junction bases with no gene match: 2. This CDR3 is CASSVRGQGYTF. CDR3 DNA sequence: TGTGCCAGCAGCGTAAGGGGGCAAGGCTACACCTTC.

In its sample, this clonotype was seen many times. The chain carries TRBV7-2 and TRBJ2-7, with 8 nucleotides matching TRBD2. The trim removed 1 base at V and 4 bases at J, leaving 9 bases unmatched. In germline, CDR1 is SGHTA, CDR2 FQGNSA. CDR3 length: 16 amino acids. CDR3 nucleotide sequence: TGTGCCAGCAGCTTAGAACTCGGAGCGGGGGCGTACGAGCAGTACTTC. This encodes CASSLELGAGAYEQYF. The full variable domain, its missing parts supplied by reference TRBV7-2 and TRBJ2-7, is GAGVSQSPSNKVTEKGKDVELRCDPISGHTALYWYRQSLGQGLEFLIYFQGNSAPDKSGLPSDRFSAERTGGSVSTLTIQRTQQEDSAVYLCASSLELGAGAYEQYFGPGTRLTVT.

This clonotype was counted only a few times. This chain links TRBV3-1 with TRBJ1-5; 7 nucleotides align to TRBD1. This CDR3 is 15 amino acids long. Germline lookup yields CDR1 LGHDT and CDR2 YNNKEL (reference sequence). Trimming at V came to 1 base and at J to 6 bases, leaving 6 bases not matched to a gene. CDR3 in amino acids: CASSQGVTGTQPQHF. In DNA form, the CDR3 reads TGTGCCAGCAGCCAAGGGGTGACAGGGACTCAGCCCCAGCATTTT.

In DNA form, the CDR3 reads TGTGCCAGCAGTCCCCGGGACAGGGAAAGCACAGATACGCAGTATTTT. Protein sequence: CASSPRDRESTDTQYF. The chain combines TRBV28 with TRBJ2-3, with TRBD1 matching 9 bases. The germline gives CDR1 MDHEN, CDR2 SYDVKM. With 5 bases clipped from V and 0 bases from J, the junction kept 6 bases outside the gene matches. The CDR3 spans 16 residues. Supplemented by reference TRBV28 and TRBJ2-3, the full variable domain reads DVKVTQSSRYLVKRTGEKVFLECVQDMDHENMFWYRQDPGLGLRLIYFSYDVKMKEKGDIPEGYSVSREKKERFSLILESASTNQTSMYLCASSPRDRESTDTQYFGPGTRLTVL.

This clonotype has just a few counts. The chain has TRBV15 and TRBJ1-2; 7 bases fit TRBD1. Trimming cost V 5 bases and J 5 bases; bases outside gene matches: 11. Per germline, CDR1 LNHNV and CDR2 YYDKDF (reference sequence). The length of the CDR3 is 15 residues. The CDR3 region is CATSVGTDLGYGYTF. CDR3 DNA: TGTGCCACCAGCGTCGGGACAGACCTTGGGTATGGCTACACCTTC.

Only a few counts were recorded for this clonotype. The V call is TRBV28, the J call TRBJ2-3; TRBD2 matches at 9 bases. Germline CDR1 reads MDHEN; CDR2 reads SYDVKM. The CDR3 extends over 18 amino acids. J was trimmed by 0 bases and V by 2 bases; bases with no gene match: 9. This CDR3 reads CASSLGSGGDFSTDTQYF. The CDR3 nucleotides read TGTGCCAGCAGTTTAGGTAGCGGGGGTGACTTTAGCACAGATACGCAGTATTTT.

The V call is TRBV7-2, the J call TRBJ2-3; D ambiguous. The CDR3 runs 15 residues. Trimming pared 4 bases from V and 1 base from J, leaving 12 bases between. From germline, CDR1 is SGHTA and CDR2 FQGNSA. In DNA form, the CDR3 reads TGTGCCAGCAGCTCGACTCCCCTAGGCACAGATACGCAGTATTTT. The encoded protein is CASSSTPLGTDTQYF.

This clonotype occurred a few times. The genes are TRBV20-1 and TRBJ2-3; 8 bases fit TRBD2. This CDR3 has 16 amino acids. Germline V CDR1 and CDR2: DFQATT, SNEGSKA (reference sequence). V shed 1 base and J 2 bases; nucleotides not matched to a gene: 8. As DNA, the CDR3 is TGCAGTGCTAGAGGCTTAGCGGGGACGGACACAGATACGCAGTATTTT. Translating it yields CSARGLAGTDTDTQYF.

The gene calls are TRBV4-2 and TRBJ2-2; 10 bases match TRBD1. V gave up 1 base and J gave up 3 bases; unmatched junction bases: 5. The CDR3 contains 17 residues. The V gene's germline CDR1 is LGHNA and CDR2 YNFKEQ. CDR3 sequence (DNA): TGTGCCAGCAGCCAAGTTGGCGGACAGGGGGACACCGGGGAGCTGTTTTTT. This sequence encodes CASSQVGGQGDTGELFF.

The chain links TRBV6-5 to TRBJ1-5; 8 bases align to TRBD1. Germline CDR1 reads MNHEY; CDR2 reads SVGAGI. CDR3 size: 15 residues. V lost 6 bases to trimming and J lost 0 bases; unmatched junction nucleotides: 4. CDR3 residues: CASRTDRASNQPQHF. In DNA, the CDR3 is TGTGCCAGCAGGACGGACAGGGCTAGCAATCAGCCCCAGCATTTT.

The table lists this clonotype with a few counts. V is TRBV9 and J is TRBJ2-7; D ambiguous. This CDR3 is built from 13 residues. Germline CDR1 reads SGDLS; CDR2 reads YYNGEE. V lost 0 bases and J 2 bases, leaving 6 bases between the germline ends. The CDR3 sequence is CASSVGIAYEQYF. The CDR3 DNA reads TGTGCCAGCAGCGTAGGGATCGCCTACGAGCAGTACTTC.

This clonotype has just a few counts. The chain recombines TRBV6-2 or TRBV6-3 with TRBJ2-5, with D perhaps being TRBD1 or TRBD2 (5 bases each). Trimming removed 5 bases at V and 5 bases at J, with 9 bases between. There are 12 residues in the CDR3. CDR1 MNHEY and CDR2 SVGEGT come from the germline V gene. The chain's CDR3 is CASSVGVETQYF. DNA for the CDR3: TGTGCCAGCAGTGTGGGGGTCGAGACCCAGTACTTC.

This clonotype was seen at least ten times. The chain employs TRBV7-3 and TRBJ2-6; D is tentatively TRBD1 or TRBD2 (5 bases each). The germline V and J ends were trimmed by 4 bases and 0 bases, with 25 bases remaining between them. This CDR3 comprises 21 residues. Looked up from germline, CDR1 is SGHTA and CDR2 is FQGTGA. CDR3: CASSSPRPGPGYSSGANVLTF. The CDR3 DNA reads as TGTGCCAGCAGCTCCCCTCGACCGGGGCCAGGATATAGCTCTGGGGCCAACGTCCTGACTTTC. The variable domain in full, completed from reference TRBV7-3 and TRBJ2-6, reads GAGVSQTPSNKVTEKGKYVELRCDPISGHTALYWYRQSLGQGPEFLIYFQGTGAADDSGLPNDRFFAVRPEGSVSTLKIQRTERGDSAVYLCASSSPRPGPGYSSGANVLTFGAGSRLTVL.

This clonotype appeared many times. The chain recombines TRBV24-1 with TRBJ1-2, with 9 positions matching TRBD1. J was trimmed by 4 bases and V by 3 bases; bases with no gene match: 5. This CDR3 has 15 amino acids. Germline values: CDR1 KGHDR, CDR2 SFDVKD. CDR3 bases: TGTGCCACCAGTGATCGACCGGGACAGGGCTATGGCTACACCTTC. It specifies CATSDRPGQGYGYTF.

At least ten counts were recorded for this clonotype. The chain joins TRBV20-1 to TRBJ1-2, with 7 bases fitting TRBD1. V shed 3 bases and J 8 bases; nucleotides not matched to a gene: 15. The CDR3 runs 15 residues. CDR1 is DFQATT, CDR2 SNEGSKA, per germline (reference sequence). The chain's CDR3 is CSASGGQARFEGYTF. In DNA, the CDR3 is TGCAGTGCTAGTGGCGGACAGGCCCGTTTTGAGGGCTACACCTTC.

This clonotype was observed many times. The rearrangement joins TRBV7-3 to TRBJ2-7; the D is unclear. The CDR3 extends over 13 amino acids. CDR1 is SGHTA, CDR2 FQGTGA, per germline. The V and J ends lost 0 bases and 9 bases respectively, with 12 bases between them. The CDR3: CASSLTKRWGQYF. As DNA, the CDR3 is TGTGCCAGCAGCTTAACTAAGAGGTGGGGGCAGTACTTC.

The table lists this clonotype with many counts. J is TRBJ2-6 and V is TRBV5-1; D is uncertain. The CDR3 has 17 amino acids. Germline V gene data show CDR1 as SGHRS and CDR2 as YFSETQ. V shed 4 bases and J shed 0 bases, with 14 bases lying between them. The CDR3 nucleotides are TGCGCCAGCAGCAGGACCCCAGGAACCTCTGGGGCCAACGTCCTGACTTTC. This gives the protein CASSRTPGTSGANVLTF. Looking up the rest from reference TRBV5-1 and TRBJ2-6 gives the full variable domain: KAGVTQTPRYLIKTRGQQVTLSCSPISGHRSVSWYQQTPGQGLQFLFEYFSETQRNKGNFPGRFSGRQFSNSRSEMNVSTLELGDSALYLCASSRTPGTSGANVLTFGAGSRLTVL.

Comments on this clonotype: Germline and junction disagree at one end, which may indicate a read error. J is TRBJ2-5 and V is TRBV5-1; D remains unclear. The CDR3 is 15 amino acids. Per the germline V gene, CDR1 is SGHRS and CDR2 is YFSETQ. This CDR3 is CTSSLSVGSEETQYF. Here the CDR3 DNA reads TGCACCAGCAGCTTGTCGGTCGGCTCGGAGGAGACCCAGTACTTC. Full variable domain (missing parts from reference TRBV5-1 and TRBJ2-5): KAGVTQTPRYLIKTRGQQVTLSCSPISGHRSVSWYQQTPGQGLQFLFEYFSETQRNKGNFPGRFSGRQFSNSRSEMNVSTLELGDSALYLCTSSLSVGSEETQYFGPGTRLLVL.

The chain carries TRBV20-1 and TRBJ1-5, with a weak D call TRBD1 (5 bases). Per the germline V gene, CDR1 is DFQATT and CDR2 is SNEGSKA (reference sequence). V was pared by 4 bases and J by 4 bases, with 14 bases between. The CDR3 consists of 14 residues. Here the CDR3 reads CSANDRSGNQPQHF. The CDR3 bases are TGCAGTGCTAATGACCGATCAGGGAATCAGCCCCAGCATTTT.

Notes on this clonotype: This may come from a read error, since a much larger clone is one base off. The gene calls are TRBV19 and TRBJ2-7, with D perhaps matching TRBD1 (6 bases). Germline lookup yields CDR1 LNHDA and CDR2 SQIVND (reference sequence). This CDR3 has 14 residues. V lost 8 bases to trimming and J lost 0 bases, with 14 bases between them. This chain's CDR3 is CASGTRGSSYEQYF. CDR3 in DNA: TGTGCCAGTGGGACAAGGGGCAGCTCCTACGAGCAGTACTTC.